A selection of T cell receptor beta chains follows, all from one sample in a study of glioma-infiltrating T cells. TCRdb fed the multiplex PCR reads into MiXCR, producing one record per CDR3 protein. The sample yields roughly 100,000 distinct CDR3 sequences, about 30% seen once. Sample: glioma tissue, nonneoplastic brain tissue, or PBMCs (not recorded which). These receptors originate from a human donor with low-grade glioma or glioblastoma, undergoing nonglioma brain surgery, or in good health (not recorded which). Both conserved end residues are part of each CDR3. The order of the fields is V gene, clone size, J gene, D gene, CDR3 length, CDR3 protein, CDR3 DNA. A D gene is named only where the DNA matches it firmly. The size of a clone is reported for some rows only, either as once, few or many, or as a class for expanded clones.

>TRBV12-3/TRBV12-4|NA|TRBJ1-4|NA|12
CASSFTGEKLFF
TGTGCCAGCAGTTTCACGGGTGAAAAACTGTTTTTT
>TRBV4-3|many|TRBJ2-1|NA|13
CASSQDQGILQFF
TGCGCCAGCAGCCAAGACCAGGGAATATTGCAGTTCTTC
>TRBV20-1|many|TRBJ1-5|TRBD1|13
CSARGQLNQPQHF
TGCAGTGCTAGGGGACAGTTGAATCAGCCCCAGCATTTT
>TRBV5-6|few|TRBJ1-5|NA|15
CASSLTGSHHQPQHF
TGTGCCAGCAGCTTGACAGGTTCGCACCATCAGCCCCAGCATTTT
>TRBV7-9|NA|TRBJ2-5|TRBD1|15
CASSLGQTYQETQYF
TGTGCCAGCAGCTTGGGACAGACGTACCAAGAGACCCAGTACTTC
>TRBV28|many|TRBJ1-2|NA|13
CASSFRDYYGYTF
TGTGCCAGCAGTTTTAGGGATTACTATGGCTACACCTTC
>TRBV28|NA|TRBJ1-1|NA|14
CASSLYGGNTEAFF
TGTGCCAGCAGTTTATACGGGGGGAACACTGAAGCTTTCTTT
>TRBV5-6|NA|TRBJ2-3|NA|14
CASSLVVGTDTQYF
TGTGCCAGCAGCTTGGTGGTGGGGACAGATACGCAGTATTTT
>TRBV5-4|NA|TRBJ2-7|NA|15
CASSLSPGVSDEQYF
TGTGCCAGCAGCTTGTCCCCCGGAGTGAGCGACGAGCAGTACTTC
>TRBV12-5|NA|TRBJ1-2|NA|14
CASGFMTQQRGYTF
TGTGCTAGTGGTTTCATGACACAACAGCGCGGCTACACCTTC
>TRBV5-6|NA|TRBJ2-1|TRBD1|17
CASSLEVGQAAHNEQFF
TGTGCCAGCAGCTTGGAGGTGGGACAGGCAGCCCACAATGAGCAGTTCTTC
>TRBV12-5|few|TRBJ1-3|NA|17
CASGFNVGGKVGNTIYF
TGTGCTAGTGGTTTTAATGTGGGAGGAAAGGTTGGAAACACCATATATTTT
>TRBV7-2|many|TRBJ1-3|NA|14
CASSAYTSGNTIYF
TGTGCCAGCAGCGCATATACCTCTGGAAACACCATATATTTT
>TRBV7-9|few|TRBJ2-2|NA|13
CASNRQNTGELFF
TGTGCCAGCAACCGACAGAACACCGGGGAGCTGTTTTTT
>TRBV6-1|many|TRBJ2-3|NA|13
CASSFRLGPTQYF
TGTGCCAGCAGTTTCCGACTGGGCCCGACGCAGTATTTT
>TRBV20-1|many|TRBJ2-7|NA|15
CSAREVLGNLNEQYF
TGCAGTGCTAGAGAGGTACTAGGAAATTTGAACGAGCAGTACTTC
>TRBV7-6|many|TRBJ1-1|NA|14
CASSLQTGNTEAFF
TGTGCCAGCAGCCTCCAGACAGGGAACACTGAAGCTTTCTTT
>TRBV29-1|NA|TRBJ2-2|NA|13
CSPTTENTGELFF
TGCAGCCCTACGACAGAGAACACCGGGGAGCTGTTTTTT
>TRBV6-1|many|TRBJ2-3|NA|12
CASRDISDTQYF
TGTGCCAGCAGGGACATATCTGATACGCAGTATTTT
>TRBV19|many|TRBJ2-1|TRBD1|15
CASSIRDSSNNEQFF
TGTGCCAGTAGTATCCGGGACAGTAGTAACAATGAGCAGTTCTTC
>TRBV11-3|few|TRBJ1-1|NA|12
CASSARDTEAFF
TGTGCCAGCAGCGCGAGGGACACTGAAGCTTTCTTT
>TRBV2|many|TRBJ1-1|TRBD1|18
CASSENRDRGQRSTEAFF
TGTGCCAGCAGTGAGAATCGAGACAGGGGGCAGAGGAGCACTGAAGCTTTCTTT
>TRBV6-1|many|TRBJ2-3|NA|14
CASSRGGQRDTQYF
TGTGCCAGCAGCAGAGGGGGGCAAAGAGATACGCAGTATTTT
>TRBV6-1|many|TRBJ1-5|NA|13
CASSPRSNQPQHF
TGTGCCAGCAGCCCCAGGAGCAATCAGCCCCAGCATTTT
>TRBV29-1|many|TRBJ1-1|NA|13
CSVVNGGNTEAFF
TGCAGCGTTGTAAACGGGGGCAACACTGAAGCTTTCTTT
>TRBV18|few|TRBJ1-5|TRBD1|14
CASSPGQGHQPQHF
TGTGCCAGCTCACCAGGACAGGGCCATCAGCCCCAGCATTTT
>TRBV20-1|many|TRBJ2-7|TRBD2|19
CSASARGGTSGGSSYEQYF
TGCAGTGCTAGCGCGCGAGGGGGGACTAGCGGGGGGAGCTCCTACGAGCAGTACTTC
>TRBV2|NA|TRBJ1-2|TRBD1|13
CVSRVQGTGGYTF
TGTGTTAGCAGGGTACAGGGGACGGGGGGCTACACCTTC
>TRBV19|NA|TRBJ2-1|NA|13
CASSIGLLDEQFF
TGTGCCAGTAGTATAGGGCTCCTAGATGAGCAGTTCTTC
>TRBV5-1|NA|TRBJ2-1|NA|13
CASSFQGPDEQFF
TGCGCCAGCAGCTTCCAGGGGCCGGATGAGCAGTTCTTC
>TRBV18|few|TRBJ2-1|NA|12
CASSPRIDEQFF
TGTGCCAGCTCACCACGCATAGATGAGCAGTTCTTC
>TRBV14|many|TRBJ1-5|NA|15
CASSQARYSNQPQHF
TGTGCCAGCAGCCAAGCAAGGTATAGCAATCAGCCCCAGCATTTT
>TRBV20-1|many|TRBJ1-2|TRBD1|12
CSAGQGASGYTF
TGCAGTGCTGGCCAGGGGGCTTCTGGCTACACCTTC
>TRBV19|few|TRBJ1-2|NA|15
CASSIAGSLGYGYTF
TGTGCCAGTAGTATAGCGGGATCTTTGGGCTATGGCTACACCTTC
>TRBV20-1|NA|TRBJ2-3|TRBD2|11
CTGLVADTQYF
TGCACCGGACTAGTTGCAGATACGCAGTATTTT
>TRBV7-2|many|TRBJ1-6|NA|16
CASNHRVSSYNSPLHF
TGTGCCAGCAACCACCGAGTCAGCTCCTATAATTCACCCCTCCACTTT
>TRBV27|many|TRBJ2-7|TRBD1|17
CASSGALRQGRFYEQYF
TGTGCCAGCAGTGGGGCCCTCCGACAGGGGCGTTTCTACGAGCAGTACTTC